This record looks at one TCR beta chain sequence and its context. Blood sampling was done at baseline, cycle 4 day 1, and cycle 7 day 1. Germline-derived CDR1 and CDR2 are SGHTA and FQGTGA. The CDR3 length is 15 residues. V lost 5 bases to trimming and J lost 3 bases, with 15 bases between them. The data were produced by immunoSEQ multiplex PCR, yet TCRdb's version contains in-frame clones alone and is incomplete. Of roughly 86,000 clones in the sample, approximately 90% were seen once. This entry belongs to a study of OX40 agonist ivuxolimab in advanced cancers. Sample: CD4+ or CD8+ T cells sorted from blood, taken in a trial of the OX40 agonist ivuxolimab. The chain recombines TRBV7-3 with TRBJ2-3; no clear D. The receptor was isolated from an adult with an advanced solid tumor such as melanoma, head and neck, liver or kidney cancer. The CDR3 loop reads CASSPDVTGTDTQYF. CDR3 sequence (DNA): TGTGCCAGCAGCCCGGACGTTACTGGGACAGATACGCAGTATTTT.